This section outlines one T cell receptor beta chain sequence together with its context. As yet, its antigen is unknown. The data were taken from a study of OX40 agonist ivuxolimab in advanced cancers. Study-level information: Three patients showed partial responses: one hepatocellular carcinoma and two cutaneous melanoma cases.

The timepoints at which blood was sampled were baseline, cycle 4 day 1, and cycle 7 day 1. Germline V gene data show CDR1 as SGDLS and CDR2 as YYNGEE. The CDR3 runs to 14 residues. Trimming took off 0 bases at V and 4 bases at J, with 7 bases between the two ends. Findings and limits, study-wide: By week 6 at 0.1 to 3.0 mg/kg, blood CD4+ and CD8+ T cells had expanded clonally.

Clones were read by immunoSEQ multiplex PCR, and TCRdb kept only the in-frame ones, dropping some. This table holds about 95,000 clones, 91% found once. The starting material was CD4+ or CD8+ T cells sorted from blood, obtained in a trial of the OX40 agonist ivuxolimab. The chain employs TRBV9 and TRBJ1-4; D remains ambiguous. This sequence was found in an adult with an advanced solid tumor such as melanoma, head and neck, liver or kidney cancer. CDR3 loop: CASSVDQFNEKLFF. The CDR3 DNA reads as TGTGCCAGCAGCGTAGATCAGTTTAATGAAAAACTGTTTTTT.